A single sample gave rise to the 17 T cell receptor beta chains below, sequenced in a study of spatial heterogeneity in lung cancer (dated by TCRdb to between 2019 and 2020). Overall results and qualifications from the work: The number of expanded intratumoral alpha and beta TCRs correlated with the tumor nonsynonymous mutation count.

These TCRs are of unknown antigen specificity. What the time point label conveys for this sample: sample taken at primary tumor resection. Library preparation employed 5' RACE. The sequencing machine was a NextSeq 500. Clones were called with MiXCR by TCRdb after fastp trimmed the public reads at Q25, and only in-frame beta chains were retained. Identical CDR3 proteins give one entry, which carries the most common genes and DNA. In this sample the table shows hundreds of distinct CDR3 sequences, about 7% of which occur a single time. The ten biggest clones cover just under 30% of the sample. Specimen: lung tumor tissue, collected at surgery. These receptors were collected from a female donor with early-stage non-small cell lung cancer.

About this clonotype: This beta chain slipped into a library made for alpha chains as a stray read, so its size is not meaningful. V gene TRBV20-1 combines with J gene TRBJ2-3; TRBD2 agrees at 9 bases. Germline V gene sequence: CDR1 DFQATT, CDR2 SNEGSKA (reference sequence). V gave up 7 bases and J gave up 1 base; unmatched junction bases: 3. This CDR3 has 13 residues. The CDR3 is CSGRTSGTDTQYF. In DNA form, the CDR3 reads TGCAGTGGGAGGACTAGCGGCACAGATACGCAGTATTTT.

Relative to its sample, this clonotype is large (0.1 to 1%). The library was built for alpha chains, so this beta chain is an off-target read and its size means little. The rearrangement joins TRBV6-5 to TRBJ1-2, with D perhaps matching TRBD1 (5 bases). The CDR3 loop spans 14 amino acids. Germline CDR1 is MNHEY and CDR2 is SVGAGI. Trimming removed 0 bases from V and 6 bases from J, with 11 bases in between. The CDR3 DNA reads as TGTGCCAGCAGTTACTCGAGCCAGGACAATGGCTACACCTTC. Translation gives CASSYSSQDNGYTF.

Judged by abundance, this clonotype is medium-sized. This beta chain represents an off-target read in a library built for alpha chains; its size is of limited meaning. V and J are TRBV9 and TRBJ1-4, with D unclear. The V and J ends lost 0 bases and 3 bases respectively, with 12 bases between them. The germline CDR1 and CDR2 sequences are SGDLS and YYNGEE. The CDR3 extends over 16 amino acids. DNA of the CDR3: TGTGCCAGCAGCGTAGGGGCAGCCGATTCTAATGAAAAACTGTTTTTT. Encoded protein: CASSVGAADSNEKLFF.

This clonotype is labeled as medium-sized. This beta chain turned up in a library designed for alpha chains; as an off-target read, its abundance says little. V is TRBV24-1 and J is TRBJ2-3; weak D call: TRBD1 (5 bases). The length of the CDR3 is 15 residues. V gave up 2 bases and J gave up 2 bases, with 10 bases separating them. Looked up from germline, CDR1 is KGHDR and CDR2 is SFDVKD. CDR3 residues: CATSDYQGSTDTQYF. As DNA, the CDR3 is TGTGCCACCAGTGATTATCAGGGATCCACAGATACGCAGTATTTT.

In this sample, this clonotype turned up a few times. Because this beta chain is a stray read in a library intended to capture alpha chains, its abundance should not be given much weight. This chain connects TRBV18 to TRBJ2-1, with 9 positions matching TRBD2. Trimming cost V 6 bases and J 4 bases; bases outside gene matches: 10. This CDR3 has 16 residues. Germline CDR1 KGHSH, CDR2 LQKENI. CDR3 in DNA: TGTGCCAGCTCCCTGGCCGGGACTAGCTCTTACAATGAGCAGTTCTTC. Protein: CASSLAGTSSYNEQFF. Together with reference TRBV18 and TRBJ2-1, the CDR3 gives the full variable domain: NAGVMQNPRHLVRRRGQEARLRCSPMKGHSHVYWYRQLPEEGLKFMVYLQKENIIDESGMPKERFSAEFPKEGPSILRIQQVVRGDSAAYFCASSLAGTSSYNEQFFGPGTRLTVL.

By share, this clonotype counts as large (0.1 to 1%). This beta chain is an off-target read within a library intended for alpha chains, so its frequency means little. The V call is TRBV7-2, the J call TRBJ2-7; no definite D call. Per the germline V gene, CDR1 is SGHTA and CDR2 is FQGNSA. Trimming took 8 bases from V and 2 from J, leaving 16 bases between them. The length of the CDR3 is 14 residues. The CDR3 DNA reads TGTGCCAGCTCCCTTTCCGCTCGAACCTACGAGCAGTACTTC. Its translation is CASSLSARTYEQYF.

About this clonotype: The library was prepared for alpha chains; this beta chain is a stray read, so its frequency means little. The chain has TRBV7-8 and TRBJ2-2, with 8 bases that match TRBD2. The CDR3 totals 14 residues. V lost 3 bases and J lost 7; bases outside the gene matches: 4. Germline V gives CDR1 SGHVS, CDR2 FQNEAQ. This CDR3 reads CASSLGGGYGELFF. DNA for the CDR3: TGTGCCAGCAGCTTGGGCGGGGGGTACGGGGAGCTGTTTTTT. The full variable domain, in which reference TRBV7-8 and TRBJ2-2 provide the parts outside the CDR3, is GAGVSQSPRYKVAKRGQDVALRCDPISGHVSLFWYQQALGQGPEFLTYFQNEAQLDKSGLPSDRFFAERPEGSVSTLKIQRTQQEDSAVYLCASSLGGGYGELFFGEGSRLTVL.

By sample share, this clonotype is large. In a library made to pick up alpha chains, this beta chain is a stray read with a size that means little. The chain uses TRBV7-2 and TRBJ2-7; the match to TRBD1 covers 9 bases. The CDR3 has 14 residues. Losses at the gene ends were 6 bases for V and 6 bases for J; bases not matched to a gene: 9. Germline V gene sequence: CDR1 SGHTA, CDR2 FQGNSA. The CDR3, as DNA: TGTGCCAGCAGACTTAACAGGGGGCATAGCGAGCAGTACTTC. It yields the protein CASRLNRGHSEQYF.

This clonotype came up a few times. The library was designed around alpha chains, so this beta chain is a stray read whose abundance carries little weight. The V call is TRBV15, the J call TRBJ2-6; D is unclear. This CDR3 region has 15 residues. CDR1 LNHNV and CDR2 YYDKDF come from the germline V gene (reference sequence). V gave up 0 bases and J gave up 3 bases, with 6 bases separating them. CDR3 DNA sequence: TGTGCCACCAGCAGAGATCGAAGTGGGGCCAACGTCCTGACTTTC. It encodes CATSRDRSGANVLTF. The full variable domain, its missing parts supplied by reference TRBV15 and TRBJ2-6, is DAMVIQNPRYQVTQFGKPVTLSCSQTLNHNVMYWYQQKSSQAPKLLFHYYDKDFNNEADTPDNFQSRRPNTSFCFLDIRSPGLGDTAMYLCATSRDRSGANVLTFGAGSRLTVL.

This clonotype was recorded at least ten times. The library was built for alpha chains, so this beta chain is an off-target read and its size means little. The gene calls are TRBV28 and TRBJ2-2, with 7 bases that match TRBD2. Germline lookup yields CDR1 MDHEN and CDR2 SYDVKM. The CDR3 has 17 amino acids. V trimming: 5 bases; J trimming: 0 bases; junction bases outside the gene matches: 9. This CDR3 reads CASSPLGRGSNTGELFF. In nucleotides, the CDR3 is TGTGCCAGCAGTCCACTGGGGAGGGGATCGAACACCGGGGAGCTGTTTTTT.

This clonotype is medium-sized (0.01 to 0.1%) within its sample. Found in a library prepared for alpha chains, this beta chain is an off-target read, and its abundance has little meaning. V usage is TRBV5-1 and J usage is TRBJ2-3, with 8 bases fitting TRBD1. The CDR3 covers 14 residues. The V segment lost 4 bases and the J segment 4 bases; nucleotides outside the gene matches: 5. Germline loops: CDR1 SGHRS, CDR2 YFSETQ. CDR3 loop: CASSQGQAADTQYF. Here the CDR3 DNA reads TGCGCCAGCAGCCAGGGACAGGCGGCAGATACGCAGTATTTT.

This clonotype is labeled as medium-sized. This beta chain is a stray read from a library made for alpha chains; its abundance is not meaningful. The rearrangement joins TRBV13 to TRBJ2-1; 15 bases line up with TRBD2. CDR1 PRHDT and CDR2 FYEKMQ come from the germline V gene (reference sequence). This CDR3 spans 14 amino acids. Trimming cost V 6 bases and J 10 bases; bases outside gene matches: 4. The CDR3 here is CASSGLAGGKEQFF. The DNA of the CDR3 is TGTGCCAGCAGTGGACTAGCGGGAGGGAAGGAGCAGTTCTTC. Full variable domain (missing parts from reference TRBV13 and TRBJ2-1): AAGVIQSPRHLIKEKRETATLKCYPIPRHDTVYWYQQGPGQDPQFLISFYEKMQSDKGSIPDRFSAQQFSDYHSELNMSSLELGDSALYFCASSGLAGGKEQFFGPGTRLTVL.

This clonotype is labeled as medium-sized. The size of this beta chain means little, since it is a stray read in a library made for alpha chains. V is TRBV5-1 and J is TRBJ1-1, with D maybe TRBD1 (5 bases). Between the trimmed V and J ends, which lost 5 bases and 2 bases, there was a span of 13 bases. Germline V gene sequence: CDR1 SGHRS, CDR2 YFSETQ. This CDR3 is 14 amino acids long. The CDR3 region is CASRGTNLNTEAFF. The CDR3 nucleotides read TGCGCCAGCAGGGGGACCAACCTTAACACTGAAGCTTTCTTT.

Concerning this clonotype: This may be a read error: a much more frequent sequence differs by one nucleotide. This beta chain is a stray sequence in a library constructed for alpha chains; its clone size is not meaningful. The chain recombines TRBV10-3 with TRBJ2-6; 7 bases are a match to TRBD1. The CDR3 extends over 16 amino acids. Germline V gene sequence: CDR1 ENHRY, CDR2 SYGVKD. The CDR3 DNA reads TGTGTCATCAGCCGACAGGGTATACCTGGGGCCAACGTCCTGACTTTC. Translation gives CVISRQGIPGANVLTF.

By share, this clonotype counts as medium-sized. In a library made to pick up alpha chains, this beta chain is a stray read with a size that means little. The rearrangement joins TRBV6-6 to TRBJ1-3, with TRBD1 matching over 7 bases. Looked up from germline, CDR1 is MNHNY and CDR2 is SVGAGI (reference sequence). This CDR3 has 17 residues. The V and J ends lost 0 bases and 1 base, in that order; junction bases with no gene match: 6. The CDR3: CASSYSTGRPSGNTIYF. The DNA of the CDR3 is TGTGCCAGCAGTTACTCGACAGGGCGGCCTTCTGGAAACACCATATATTTT.

This clonotype is labeled as medium-sized. A library prepared for alpha chains yielded this beta chain as an off-target read; its size is of little meaning. The V and J genes are TRBV4-3 and TRBJ1-1; 9 bases agree with TRBD1. The V segment lost 0 bases and the J segment 10 bases; nucleotides outside the gene matches: 6. The CDR3 is made up of 14 amino acids. CDR1 and CDR2 (germline): LGHNA, YSLEER. CDR3 sequence reads: CASSQEGQGRAAFF. The CDR3, as DNA: TGCGCCAGCAGCCAAGAGGGACAGGGCCGGGCAGCTTTCTTT.

This clonotype is deemed large. One end of the junction is discordant with germline, which a read error may explain. This beta chain is a stray read from a library made for alpha chains; its abundance is not meaningful. The chain recombines TRBV20-1 with TRBJ1-4; no clear D. The CDR3 has 13 amino acids. Germline V gives CDR1 DFQATT, CDR2 SNEGSKA (reference sequence). The CDR3 reads CSARGQVNEKLFF. CDR3 coding DNA: TGCAGTGCGAGAGGGCAGGTTAATGAAAAACTGTTTTTT.